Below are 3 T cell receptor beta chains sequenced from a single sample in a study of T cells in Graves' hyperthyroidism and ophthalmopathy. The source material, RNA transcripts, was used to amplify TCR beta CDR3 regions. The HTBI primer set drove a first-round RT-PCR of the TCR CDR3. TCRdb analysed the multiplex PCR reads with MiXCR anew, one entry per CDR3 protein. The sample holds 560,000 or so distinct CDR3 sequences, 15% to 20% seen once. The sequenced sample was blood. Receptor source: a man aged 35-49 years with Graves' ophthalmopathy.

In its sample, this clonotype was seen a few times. The CDR3 region has the DNA TGTGCCAGCAGTGAAAACAGGGCCACGGGGGGGAAACGCATTCAGTACTTC. It encodes CASSENRATGGKRIQYF. The gene calls are TRBV7-8 and TRBJ2-4; 8 bases are a match to TRBD2. V was clipped by 6 bases and J by 9 bases; unmatched bases: 19. The CDR3 has 17 amino acids. CDR1 and CDR2 from the germline V gene are SGHVS and FQNEAQ.

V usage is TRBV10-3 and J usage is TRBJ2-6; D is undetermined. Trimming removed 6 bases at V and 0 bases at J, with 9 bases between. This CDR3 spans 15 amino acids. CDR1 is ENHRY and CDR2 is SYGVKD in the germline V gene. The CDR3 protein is CAIRLSNSGANVLTF. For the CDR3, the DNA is TGTGCCATCAGACTGTCAAACTCTGGGGCCAACGTCCTGACTTTC.

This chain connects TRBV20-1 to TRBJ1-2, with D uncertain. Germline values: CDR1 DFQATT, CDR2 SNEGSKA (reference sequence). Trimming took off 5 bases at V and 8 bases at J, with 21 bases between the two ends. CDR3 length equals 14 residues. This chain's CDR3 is CSARPLGPGGGYTF. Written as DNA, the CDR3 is TGCAGTGCTCGCCCCCTTGGGCCAGGTGGGGGCTACACCTTC.